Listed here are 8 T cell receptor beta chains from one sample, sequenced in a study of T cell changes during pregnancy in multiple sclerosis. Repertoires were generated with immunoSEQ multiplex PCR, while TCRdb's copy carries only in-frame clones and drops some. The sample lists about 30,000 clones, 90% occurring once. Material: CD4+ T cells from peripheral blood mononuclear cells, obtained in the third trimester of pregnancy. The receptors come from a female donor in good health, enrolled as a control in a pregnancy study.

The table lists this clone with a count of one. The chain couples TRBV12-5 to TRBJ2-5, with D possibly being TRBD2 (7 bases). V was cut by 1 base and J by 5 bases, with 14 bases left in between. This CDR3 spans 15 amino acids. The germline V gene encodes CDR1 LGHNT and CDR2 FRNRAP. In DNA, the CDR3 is TGTGCTAGTGGTTTGGAGGTGTGGGGGGGCGAGACCCAGTACTTC. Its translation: CASGLEVWGGETQYF.

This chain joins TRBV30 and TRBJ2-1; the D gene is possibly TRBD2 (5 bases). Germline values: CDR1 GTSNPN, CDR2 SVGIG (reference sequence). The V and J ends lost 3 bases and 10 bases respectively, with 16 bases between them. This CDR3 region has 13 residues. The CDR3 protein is CAWSALSSNEQFF. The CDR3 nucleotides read TGTGCCTGGAGCGCCCTATCTAGCAACGAGCAGTTCTTC.

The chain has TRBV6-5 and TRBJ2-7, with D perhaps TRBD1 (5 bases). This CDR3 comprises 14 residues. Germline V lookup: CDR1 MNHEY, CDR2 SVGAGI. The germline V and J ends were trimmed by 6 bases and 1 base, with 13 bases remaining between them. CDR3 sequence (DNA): TGTGCCAGCAGCCGACAGAGACAGTCCTACGAGCAGTACTTC. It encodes CASSRQRQSYEQYF.

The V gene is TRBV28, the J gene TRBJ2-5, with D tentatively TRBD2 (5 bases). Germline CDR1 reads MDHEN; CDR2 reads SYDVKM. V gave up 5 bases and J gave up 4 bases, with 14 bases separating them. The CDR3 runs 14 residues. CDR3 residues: CASSMGVSTETQYF. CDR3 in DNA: TGTGCCAGCAGTATGGGAGTCTCCACAGAGACCCAGTACTTC. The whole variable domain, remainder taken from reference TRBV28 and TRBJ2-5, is DVKVTQSSRYLVKRTGEKVFLECVQDMDHENMFWYRQDPGLGLRLIYFSYDVKMKEKGDIPEGYSVSREKKERFSLILESASTNQTSMYLCASSMGVSTETQYFGPGTRLLVL.

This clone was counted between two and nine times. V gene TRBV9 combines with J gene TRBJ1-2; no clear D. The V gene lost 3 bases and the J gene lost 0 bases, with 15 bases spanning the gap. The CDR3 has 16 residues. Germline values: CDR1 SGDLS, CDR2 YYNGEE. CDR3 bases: TGTGCCAGCAGCGCTTTAGGGAGGGAGCCTAACTATGGCTACACCTTC. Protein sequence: CASSALGREPNYGYTF.

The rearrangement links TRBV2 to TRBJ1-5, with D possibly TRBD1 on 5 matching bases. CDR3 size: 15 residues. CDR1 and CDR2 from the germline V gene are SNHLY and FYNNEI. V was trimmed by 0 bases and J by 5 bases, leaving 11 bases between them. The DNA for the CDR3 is TGTGCCAGCAGTGAAGCGTCGGGGGGGGATCAGCCCCAGCATTTT. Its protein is CASSEASGGDQPQHF.

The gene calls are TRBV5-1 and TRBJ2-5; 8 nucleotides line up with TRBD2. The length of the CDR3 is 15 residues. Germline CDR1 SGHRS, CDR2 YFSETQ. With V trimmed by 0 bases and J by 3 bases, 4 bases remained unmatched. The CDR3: CASSLEGTRKETQYF. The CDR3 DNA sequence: TGCGCCAGCAGCTTGGAAGGGACTAGAAAAGAGACCCAGTACTTC.

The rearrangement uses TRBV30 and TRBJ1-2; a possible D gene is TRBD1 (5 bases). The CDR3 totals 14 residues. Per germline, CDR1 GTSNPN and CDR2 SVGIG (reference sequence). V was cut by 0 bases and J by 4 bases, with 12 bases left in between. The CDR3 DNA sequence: TGTGCCTGGAGTGTACAGGCGACAAGCTATGGCTACACCTTC. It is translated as CAWSVQATSYGYTF.